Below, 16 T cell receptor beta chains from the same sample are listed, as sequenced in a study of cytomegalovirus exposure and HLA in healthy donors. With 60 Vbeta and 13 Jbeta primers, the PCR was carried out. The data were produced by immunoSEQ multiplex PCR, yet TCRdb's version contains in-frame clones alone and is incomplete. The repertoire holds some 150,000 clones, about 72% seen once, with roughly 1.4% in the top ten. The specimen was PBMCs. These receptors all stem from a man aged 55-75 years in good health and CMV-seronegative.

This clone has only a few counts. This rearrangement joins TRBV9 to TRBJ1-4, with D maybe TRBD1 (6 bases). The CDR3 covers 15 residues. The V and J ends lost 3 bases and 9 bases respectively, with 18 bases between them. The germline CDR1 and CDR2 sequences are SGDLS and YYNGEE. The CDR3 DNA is TGTGCCAGCAGCGAGAGGGCGGGGGGGGCCCAAAAACTGTTTTTT. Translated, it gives CASSERAGGAQKLFF.

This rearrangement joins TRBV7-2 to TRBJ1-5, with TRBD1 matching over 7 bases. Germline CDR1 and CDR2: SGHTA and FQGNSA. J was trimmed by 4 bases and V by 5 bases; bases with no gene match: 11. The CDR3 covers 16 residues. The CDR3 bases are TGTGCCAGCAGCGCGAAGGGACAGCCCCTAAATCAGCCCCAGCATTTT. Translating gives CASSAKGQPLNQPQHF.

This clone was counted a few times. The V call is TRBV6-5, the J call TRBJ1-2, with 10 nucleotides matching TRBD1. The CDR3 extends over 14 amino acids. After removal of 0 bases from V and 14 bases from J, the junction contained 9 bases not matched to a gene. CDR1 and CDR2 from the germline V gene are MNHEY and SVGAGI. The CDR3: CASSYSTTGGFRTF. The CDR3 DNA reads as TGTGCCAGCAGTTACTCGACGACAGGGGGCTTCAGGACCTTC.

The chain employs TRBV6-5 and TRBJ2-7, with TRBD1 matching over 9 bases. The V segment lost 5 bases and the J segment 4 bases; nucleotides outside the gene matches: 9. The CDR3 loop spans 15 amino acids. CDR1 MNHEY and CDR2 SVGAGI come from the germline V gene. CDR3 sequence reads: CASSLRGQGGYEQYF. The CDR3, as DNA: TGTGCCAGCAGTCTAAGGGGACAGGGAGGGTACGAGCAGTACTTC.

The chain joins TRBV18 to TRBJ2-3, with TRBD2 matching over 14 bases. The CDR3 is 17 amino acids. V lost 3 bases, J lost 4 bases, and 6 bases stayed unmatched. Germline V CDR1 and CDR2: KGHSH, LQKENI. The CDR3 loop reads CASSPRLAGGPSDTQYF. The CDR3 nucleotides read TGTGCCAGCTCACCCCGACTAGCGGGAGGGCCATCAGATACGCAGTATTTT.

The CDR3, as DNA: TGCGCCAGCAGCTTGTTTGACGGGGGAAACACCGGGGAGCTGTTTTTT. Its protein product is CASSLFDGGNTGELFF. The chain combines TRBV5-1 with TRBJ2-2, with D possibly TRBD2 on 6 matching bases. The CDR3 runs 16 residues. Trimming took 1 base from V and 2 from J, leaving 12 bases between them. Germline CDR1 SGHRS, CDR2 YFSETQ. The whole variable domain, filled in from reference TRBV5-1 and TRBJ2-2, reads KAGVTQTPRYLIKTRGQQVTLSCSPISGHRSVSWYQQTPGQGLQFLFEYFSETQRNKGNFPGRFSGRQFSNSRSEMNVSTLELGDSALYLCASSLFDGGNTGELFFGEGSRLTVL.

In nucleotides, the CDR3 is TGTGCCAGCAGCTTAGGGCAGCGGGGACCTTACAATGAGCAGTTCTTC. Translating gives CASSLGQRGPYNEQFF. The V gene is TRBV11-2, the J gene TRBJ2-1, with 7 bases fitting TRBD2. The CDR3 spans 16 residues. CDR1 and CDR2 (germline): SGHAT, FQNNGV. V shed 1 base, J shed 4 bases, and the junction held 7 bases outside the gene matches.

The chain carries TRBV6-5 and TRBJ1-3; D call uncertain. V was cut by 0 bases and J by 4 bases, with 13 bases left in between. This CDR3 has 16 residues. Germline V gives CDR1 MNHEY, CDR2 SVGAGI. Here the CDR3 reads CASSYSVLRGGNTIYF. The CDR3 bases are TGTGCCAGCAGTTACTCGGTTCTCCGAGGAGGAAACACCATATATTTT.

The CDR3 sequence: CASSATLAGSGNTIYF. CDR3 DNA sequence: TGTGCCAGCAGCGCAACCTTAGCTGGCTCTGGAAACACCATATATTTT. The rearrangement uses TRBV9 and TRBJ1-3, with no clear D. This CDR3 spans 16 amino acids. Germline V gene sequence: CDR1 SGDLS, CDR2 YYNGEE. The germline V and J ends were trimmed by 3 bases and 0 bases, with 13 bases remaining between them.

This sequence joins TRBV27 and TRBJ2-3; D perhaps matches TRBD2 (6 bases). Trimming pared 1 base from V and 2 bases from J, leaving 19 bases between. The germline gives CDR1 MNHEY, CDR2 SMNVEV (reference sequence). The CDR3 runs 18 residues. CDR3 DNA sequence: TGTGCCAGCAGTTTATTGCTCCCTCTGGGAGGACCCACAGATACGCAGTATTTT. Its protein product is CASSLLLPLGGPTDTQYF.

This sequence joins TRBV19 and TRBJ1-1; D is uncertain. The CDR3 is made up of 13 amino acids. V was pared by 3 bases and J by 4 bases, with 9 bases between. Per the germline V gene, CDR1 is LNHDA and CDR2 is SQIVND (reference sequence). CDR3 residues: CASSIARPTEAFF. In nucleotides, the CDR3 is TGTGCCAGTAGTATCGCGCGGCCCACTGAAGCTTTCTTT.

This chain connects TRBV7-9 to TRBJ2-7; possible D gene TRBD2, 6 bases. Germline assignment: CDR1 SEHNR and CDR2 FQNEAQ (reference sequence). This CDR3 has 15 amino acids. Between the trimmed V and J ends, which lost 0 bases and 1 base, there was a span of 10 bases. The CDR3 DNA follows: TGTGCCAGCAGCTTAGCGCGGGGCAGTTCCTACGAGCAGTACTTC. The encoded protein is CASSLARGSSYEQYF.

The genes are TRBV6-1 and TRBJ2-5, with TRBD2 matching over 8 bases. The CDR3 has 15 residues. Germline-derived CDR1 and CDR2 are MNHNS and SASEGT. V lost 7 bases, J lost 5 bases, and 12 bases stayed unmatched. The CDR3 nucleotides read TGTGCCAGCATGCCATCGGGAGGGCCCTTGGAGACCCAGTACTTC. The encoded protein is CASMPSGGPLETQYF.

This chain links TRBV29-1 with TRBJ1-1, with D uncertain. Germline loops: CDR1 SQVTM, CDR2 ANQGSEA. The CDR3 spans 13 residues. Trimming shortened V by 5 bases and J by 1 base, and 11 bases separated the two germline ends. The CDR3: CSVHRGGNTEAFF. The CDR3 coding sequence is TGCAGCGTTCATCGGGGAGGGAACACTGAAGCTTTCTTT.

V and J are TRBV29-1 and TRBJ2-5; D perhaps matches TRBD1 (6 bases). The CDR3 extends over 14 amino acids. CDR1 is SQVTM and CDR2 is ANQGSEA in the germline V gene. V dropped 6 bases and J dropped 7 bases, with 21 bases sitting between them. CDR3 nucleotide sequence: TGCAGCGTAGGCATGGACAGTCTGAAGGCGACCCAGTACTTC. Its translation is CSVGMDSLKATQYF.

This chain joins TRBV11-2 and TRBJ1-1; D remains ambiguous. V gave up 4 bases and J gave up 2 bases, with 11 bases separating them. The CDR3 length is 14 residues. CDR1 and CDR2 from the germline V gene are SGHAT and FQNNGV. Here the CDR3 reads CASSYWEGNTEAFF. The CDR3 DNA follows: TGTGCCAGCAGCTACTGGGAGGGCAACACTGAAGCTTTCTTT.